This T cell receptor beta chain was obtained from a study of blood T cell repertoires in COVID-19. In the study overall: Acute and convalescent COVID-19 specimens originated in the United States, Italy and Spain.

In the source study's methods: Researchers report that nucleated cell counts were estimated from reference gene primer amplification. Profiling relied on immunoSEQ multiplex PCR, and the TCRdb table lists in-frame clones only, not all of them. The D gene and trimming were derived from the DNA, and the V and J assignments and clone size from that table. The sample consists of around 42,000 clones, 88% of them appearing once. CDR3 length: 17 residues. Germline V gene data show CDR1 as LGHDT and CDR2 as YNNKEL (reference sequence). The V end was cut by 5 bases, the J end by 0 bases, with 16 bases between.

The source material was peripheral blood. This clonotype originated in a human donor in a cohort sampled during active COVID-19. V and J are TRBV3-1 (or the pseudogene TRBV3-2) and TRBJ1-4; D ambiguous. CDR3 bases: TGTGCCAGCAGCAGCCGGACTGGACTTGCAACTAATGAAAAACTGTTTTTT. It yields the protein CASSSRTGLATNEKLFF.